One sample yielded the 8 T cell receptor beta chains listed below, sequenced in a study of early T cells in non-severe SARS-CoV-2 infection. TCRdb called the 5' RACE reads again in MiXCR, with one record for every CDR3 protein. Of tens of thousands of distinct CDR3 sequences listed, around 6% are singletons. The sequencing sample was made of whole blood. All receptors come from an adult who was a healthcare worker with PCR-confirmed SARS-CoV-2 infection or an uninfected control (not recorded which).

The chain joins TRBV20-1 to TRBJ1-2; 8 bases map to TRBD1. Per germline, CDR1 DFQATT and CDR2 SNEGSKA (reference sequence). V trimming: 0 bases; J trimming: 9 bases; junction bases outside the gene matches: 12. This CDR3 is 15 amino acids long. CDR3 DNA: TGCAGTGCTAGAGATCTGAACAGGGGGAGTTATAGCTACACCTTC. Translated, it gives CSARDLNRGSYSYTF.

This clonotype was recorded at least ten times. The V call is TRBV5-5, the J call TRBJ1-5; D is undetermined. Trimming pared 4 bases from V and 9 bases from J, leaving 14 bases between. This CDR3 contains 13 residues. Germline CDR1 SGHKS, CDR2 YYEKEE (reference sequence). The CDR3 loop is CASSIRESGPQHF. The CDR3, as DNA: TGTGCCAGCAGCATTCGGGAAAGCGGGCCCCAGCATTTT. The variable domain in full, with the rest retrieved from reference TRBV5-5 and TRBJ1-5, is DAGVTQSPTHLIKTRGQQVTLRCSPISGHKSVSWYQQVLGQGPQFIFQYYEKEERGRGNFPDRFSARQFPNYSSELNVNALLLGDSALYLCASSIRESGPQHFGDGTRLSIL.

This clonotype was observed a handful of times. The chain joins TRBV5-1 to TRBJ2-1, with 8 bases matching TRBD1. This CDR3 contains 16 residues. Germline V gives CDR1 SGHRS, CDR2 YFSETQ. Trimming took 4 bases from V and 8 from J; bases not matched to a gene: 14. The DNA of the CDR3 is TGCGCCAGCAGCCAGCTACAGGGGGGCCCCTTAGATGAGCAGTTCTTC. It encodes CASSQLQGGPLDEQFF.

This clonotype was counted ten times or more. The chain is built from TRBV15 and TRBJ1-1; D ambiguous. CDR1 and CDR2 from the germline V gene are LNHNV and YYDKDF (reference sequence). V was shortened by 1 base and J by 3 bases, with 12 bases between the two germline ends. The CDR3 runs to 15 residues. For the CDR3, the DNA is TGTGCCACCAGCAGAGCTACCTCAACGGACACTGAAGCTTTCTTT. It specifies CATSRATSTDTEAFF.

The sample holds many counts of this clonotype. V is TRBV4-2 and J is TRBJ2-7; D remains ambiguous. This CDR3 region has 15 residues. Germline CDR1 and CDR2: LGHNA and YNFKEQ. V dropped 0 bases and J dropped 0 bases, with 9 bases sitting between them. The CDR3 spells CASSQDLDGSYEQYF. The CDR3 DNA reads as TGTGCCAGCAGCCAAGACCTCGACGGCTCCTACGAGCAGTACTTC.

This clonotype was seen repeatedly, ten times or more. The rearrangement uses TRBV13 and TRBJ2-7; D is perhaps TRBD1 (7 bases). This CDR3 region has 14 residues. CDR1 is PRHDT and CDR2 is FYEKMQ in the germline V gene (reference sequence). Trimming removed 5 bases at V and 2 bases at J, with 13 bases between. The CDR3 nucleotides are TGTGCCAGCAGCATCAGGGGGGTAGCCTACGAGCAGTACTTC. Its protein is CASSIRGVAYEQYF.

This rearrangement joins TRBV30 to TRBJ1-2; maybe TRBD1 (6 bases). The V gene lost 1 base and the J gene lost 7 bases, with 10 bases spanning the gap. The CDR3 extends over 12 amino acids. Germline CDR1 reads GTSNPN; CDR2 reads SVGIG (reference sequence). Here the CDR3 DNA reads TGTGCCTGGAGTGGGACAGAGGGTGGCTACACCTTC. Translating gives CAWSGTEGGYTF.

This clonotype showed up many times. This CDR3 reads CSAPKIRTLAKNIQYF. CDR3 DNA: TGCAGTGCCCCCAAGATCAGGACGTTAGCCAAAAACATTCAGTACTTC. The V and J genes are TRBV20-1 and TRBJ2-4; D unresolved. Per germline, CDR1 DFQATT and CDR2 SNEGSKA (reference sequence). There are 16 residues in the CDR3. V gave up 6 bases and J gave up 0 bases, with 18 bases separating them.